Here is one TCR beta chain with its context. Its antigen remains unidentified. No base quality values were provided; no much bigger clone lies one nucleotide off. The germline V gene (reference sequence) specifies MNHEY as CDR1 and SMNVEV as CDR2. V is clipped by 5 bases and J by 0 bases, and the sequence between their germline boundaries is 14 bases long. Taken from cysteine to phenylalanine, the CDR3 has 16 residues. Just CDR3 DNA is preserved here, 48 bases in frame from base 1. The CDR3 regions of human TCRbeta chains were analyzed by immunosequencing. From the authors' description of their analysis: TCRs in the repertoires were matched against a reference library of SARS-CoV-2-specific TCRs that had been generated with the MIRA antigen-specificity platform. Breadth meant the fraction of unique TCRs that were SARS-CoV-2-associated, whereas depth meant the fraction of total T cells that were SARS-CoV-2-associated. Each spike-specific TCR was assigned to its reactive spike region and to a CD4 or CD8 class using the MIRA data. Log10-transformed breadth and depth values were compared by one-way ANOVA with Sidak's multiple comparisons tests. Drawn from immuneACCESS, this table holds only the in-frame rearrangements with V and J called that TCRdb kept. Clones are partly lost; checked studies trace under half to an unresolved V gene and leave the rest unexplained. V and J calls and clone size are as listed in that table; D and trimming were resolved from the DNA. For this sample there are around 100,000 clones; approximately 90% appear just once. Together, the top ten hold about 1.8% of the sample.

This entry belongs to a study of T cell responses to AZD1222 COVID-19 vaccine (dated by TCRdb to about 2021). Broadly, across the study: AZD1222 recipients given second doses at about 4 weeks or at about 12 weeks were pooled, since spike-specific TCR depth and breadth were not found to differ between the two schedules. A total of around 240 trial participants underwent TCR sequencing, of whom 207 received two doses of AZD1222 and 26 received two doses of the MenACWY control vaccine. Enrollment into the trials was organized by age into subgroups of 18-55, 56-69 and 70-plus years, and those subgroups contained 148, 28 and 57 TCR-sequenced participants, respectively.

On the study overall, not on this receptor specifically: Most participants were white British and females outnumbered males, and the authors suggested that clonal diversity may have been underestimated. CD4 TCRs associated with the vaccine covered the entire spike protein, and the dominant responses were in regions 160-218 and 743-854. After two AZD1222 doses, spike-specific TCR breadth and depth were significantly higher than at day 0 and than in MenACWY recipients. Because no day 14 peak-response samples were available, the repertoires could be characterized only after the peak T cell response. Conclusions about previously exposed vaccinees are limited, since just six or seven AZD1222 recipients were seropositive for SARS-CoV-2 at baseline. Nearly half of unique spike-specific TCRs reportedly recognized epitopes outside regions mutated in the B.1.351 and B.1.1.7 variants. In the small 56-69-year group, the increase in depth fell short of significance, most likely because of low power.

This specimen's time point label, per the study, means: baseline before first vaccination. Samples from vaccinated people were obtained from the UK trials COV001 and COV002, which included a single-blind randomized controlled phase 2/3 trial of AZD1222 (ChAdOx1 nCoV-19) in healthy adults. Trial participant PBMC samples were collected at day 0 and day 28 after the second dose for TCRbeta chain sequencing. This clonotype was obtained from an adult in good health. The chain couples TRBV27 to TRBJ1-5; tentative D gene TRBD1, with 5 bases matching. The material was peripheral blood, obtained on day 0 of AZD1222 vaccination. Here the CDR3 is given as CASSHRWGNSNQPQHF. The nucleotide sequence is TGTGCCAGCAGTCACCGGTGGGGGAATAGCAATCAGCCCCAGCATTTT.